This T cell receptor beta chain was sequenced in a study of shared clonotypes between healthy human individuals. The study's findings and limits: Naive subsets typically showed greater estimated richness than memory subsets.

HIV-negative, healthy adults without recent acute infections or vaccinations were the donors. Together with CD45RO+ cells, CCR7-negative CD45RA+ TemRA cells were included in CD8 memory. A remark on this clone: Its matching antigen is unknown.

As originally analysed: Filtering differed, since immunoSEQ gave only junction sequences and no quality scores. Sequenced by immunoSEQ multiplex PCR; TCRdb stores in-frame clones only, minus some. The DNA was the basis for D and trimming; V, J and clone size are from that table. The table records about 380,000 clones, about 96% of them present only once. Trimming removed 0 bases from V and 8 bases from J; junction bases left unmatched: 10. Per germline, CDR1 SGHRS and CDR2 YFSETQ. This CDR3 has 16 residues. The sequence was obtained from a man aged 25-40 years in good health. V usage is TRBV5-1 and J usage is TRBJ2-5; 10 bases line up with TRBD2. Sequencing used memory CD8+ T cells sorted from blood. Subset in this sample: CD45RO+ cells pooled with CCR7-negative TemRA cells. CDR3 region: CASSLETTSGTPTQYF. The CDR3 DNA sequence: TGCGCCAGCAGCTTGGAAACCACTAGCGGGACGCCCACCCAGTACTTC.